This TCR beta chain appears in the sequencing data of a study of T cell changes during pregnancy in multiple sclerosis (dated by TCRdb to the late 2010s). Background on the whole study: The study looked at changes in the T cell repertoire across pregnancy in women with multiple sclerosis.

Points on this clone: Its antigen remains undetermined. No base-level quality is on record; no much larger clone is a single base apart.

The CDR3 runs 14 amino acids, cysteine and phenylalanine included. Kept here is only the CDR3 DNA, which spans 42 bases and is read in frame from base 1. CDR1 SGHKS and CDR2 YYEKEE were looked up in the germline V gene (reference sequence). V loses 4 bases of germline sequence and J loses 8 bases, and the interval between the two ends is 15 bases. Library preparation employed the immunoSEQ multiplex PCR assay. Not all clones reach the TCRdb copy of this immuneACCESS table, which keeps in-frame sequences only. Checked studies attribute under half of the gap to unresolved V genes and leave the rest unexplained. This sample comprises 90,000 to 95,000 clones, approximately 90% of them detected only once. Jointly, the top ten make up 0.95% of the sample.

The TCR comes from a female donor with multiple sclerosis, enrolled in a pregnancy study. The V gene is TRBV5-5 and the J gene is TRBJ1-4, with the D gene uncertain. Here the sequenced sample was peripheral blood, taken before pregnancy. The CDR3 reads as follows: CASSQFEAGEKLFF. The DNA is as follows: TGTGCCAGCAGCCAATTCGAGGCCGGGGAAAAACTGTTTTTT. Outside the CDR3, residues come from the reference TRBV5-5 and TRBJ1-4 proteins, so the full variable domain is: DAGVTQSPTHLIKTRGQQVTLRCSPISGHKSVSWYQQVLGQGPQFIFQYYEKEERGRGNFPDRFSARQFPNYSSELNVNALLLGDSALYLCASSQFEAGEKLFFGSGTQLSVL.